This T cell receptor (beta chain) originates from a study of identical twins (dated by TCRdb to the mid-2010s). About the full investigation: The study deep-sequenced TCR alpha and beta repertoires from monozygotic twins, unrelated adults of various ages and cord blood to test whether fetal clonotypes persist. Replicate twin experiments were performed at different times using different library preparation protocols to rule out contamination. The research as a whole found: A weaker excess of twin sharing was found in beta out-of-frame sequences because the signal-to-noise ratio was lowered by fewer shared sequences. Abundant cord blood beta clonotypes had fewer insertions, young adult naive repertoires showed a similar but weaker trend, and memory repertoires showed no such trend. In monozygotic twins, out-of-frame TCR alpha sharing was systematically underestimated by recombination models, although the models agreed with sharing between unrelated individuals. Compared with coincidental sharing between unrelated individuals, an excess of low generation-probability sequences was observed among out-of-frame TCR alpha sequences shared between twins. Invariant T cells such as MAIT and iNKT could partly confound zero-insertion analyses, although diverse VJ usage argued against such confounding for most clonotypes. Because the same donors could not be followed over many years, conclusions were based on cross-sectional statistical analysis.

This clonotype was observed a few times. Its antigen target is currently unknown. No clone much larger than this one lies a single base away; base qualities are absent. Receptors were amplified or captured by 5' RACE. The instrument given in TCRdb is Illumina HiSeq 2000. A universal primer binding site was added through template switching, and the final cDNA carried a unique molecular identifier so that TCR cDNA molecules could be counted accurately. Specific primers in the conserved constant-segment region were used to synthesize first-strand cDNA for the TCR alpha and beta chains. To control for contamination, every cDNA library carried two barcodes: a SMART-Mk sample barcode plus Illumina barcodes. Two successive PCR steps introduced TruSeq adapter sequences along with Illumina sample barcodes. TCR alpha and beta cDNA libraries were sequenced on the Illumina HiSeq platform with custom primers. On the study's bioinformatics: MiGEC was used to process raw reads and extract unique molecular identifiers, and MiXCR was used to find CDR3 positions. For each individual, recombination models were inferred using an EM algorithm with the repgenHMM and IGoR tools. Shared clonotype analysis was performed with the tcR package in R, normalizing sharing by the product of cloneset sizes. To study raw recombination without the effects of thymic and clonal selection, out-of-frame nonproductive sequences were analyzed. In TCRdb, the public reads were trimmed at Q25 with fastp and aligned with MiXCR, with productive beta chains retained. Every distinct CDR3 protein forms one entry, paired with its most common genes and DNA. The V and J calls, along with clone size, are taken from TCRdb and not from the paper's own processing. The sample table records 1.5 million to 2 million distinct CDR3 sequences; around a third of these occur just once. Clones ranked in the top ten supply around 0.25% of the sample.

Germline trimming: 6 bases from V, 5 bases from J; junction bases outside gene matches: 10. The CDR3 goes from the cysteine to the phenylalanine over 15 residues. Only CDR3 DNA is held: 45 bases, read in frame from base 1. Every donor in the study was a healthy Caucasian. The sequenced sample consisted of cord blood. The rearranged chain carries TRBV12-3 or TRBV12-4 and TRBJ1-5; 7 bases in the middle match TRBD1. The sequence was collected from a newborn girl in good health. The CDR3 is CASRRLGTGDQPQHF. At the DNA level, the sequence is TGTGCCAGCAGACGACTAGGCACAGGGGATCAGCCCCAGCATTTT.